The 24 T cell receptor beta chains below were found in one sample sequenced in a study of shared clonotypes between healthy human individuals. Terminally differentiated effector memory CD45RA+ cells were excluded from the naive CD8 cells, which were CD45RO-negative and positively selected for CCR7. Libraries were prepared by immunoSEQ multiplex PCR; TCRdb keeps only in-frame clonotypes and omits some of them. This table has about 680,000 clones, roughly 94% appearing once. Sequenced: naive CD8+ T cells sorted from blood. The receptors were gathered from a man younger than 40 in good health.

The chain is built from TRBV28 and TRBJ1-1; a possible D gene is TRBD1 (5 bases). Looked up from germline, CDR1 is MDHEN and CDR2 is SYDVKM. V lost 6 bases and J 0 bases, leaving 11 bases between the germline ends. The CDR3 is 14 residues long. This CDR3 is CASRLREMNTEAFF. Written as DNA, the CDR3 is TGTGCCAGCAGACTCAGGGAGATGAACACTGAAGCTTTCTTT.

V gene TRBV4-1 combines with J gene TRBJ1-2; maybe TRBD1 (5 bases). This CDR3 is 15 amino acids long. V was trimmed by 5 bases and J by 4 bases, leaving 17 bases between them. Germline CDR1 is MGHRA and CDR2 is YSYEKL. The CDR3 DNA reads TGCGCCAGCAGCGCAGGGCCTAACACTTTCTATGGCTACACCTTC. Translation: CASSAGPNTFYGYTF.

The chain has TRBV27 and TRBJ2-5, with 9 nucleotides matching TRBD2. The CDR3 length is 14 residues. Germline V CDR1 and CDR2: MNHEY, SMNVEV (reference sequence). The V gene end was trimmed by 8 bases and the J gene end by 2 bases; junction bases not matched to a gene: 6. CDR3 in amino acids: CASWTSVRQETQYF. Here the CDR3 DNA reads TGTGCCAGCTGGACTAGCGTCCGACAAGAGACCCAGTACTTC.

The chain carries TRBV12-5 and TRBJ2-3; no definite D call. Germline V lookup: CDR1 LGHNT, CDR2 FRNRAP. Trimming removed 3 bases at V and 3 bases at J, with 4 bases between. The CDR3 consists of 12 residues. This CDR3 is CASGFGTDTQYF. CDR3 nucleotide sequence: TGTGCTAGTGGTTTTGGGACAGATACGCAGTATTTT.

This chain joins TRBV28 and TRBJ2-1; D perhaps matches TRBD1 (6 bases). Germline CDR1 is MDHEN and CDR2 is SYDVKM. CDR3 length equals 14 residues. With 6 bases removed from V and 2 bases from J, the gap between germline ends came to 11 bases. The CDR3 protein is CASSRTATYNEQFF. The CDR3 nucleotides read TGTGCCAGCAGCCGGACAGCCACCTACAATGAGCAGTTCTTC.

This chain links TRBV10-2 with TRBJ2-5; no reliable D call. The germline V gene has CDR1 WSHSY and CDR2 SAAADI. V was shortened by 2 bases and J by 5 bases, with 12 bases between the two germline ends. The length of the CDR3 is 14 residues. This chain's CDR3 is CASSELETPETQYF. DNA for the CDR3: TGCGCCAGCAGTGAGCTAGAGACACCGGAGACCCAGTACTTC.

This clone turned up a few times. The chain is built from TRBV27 and TRBJ1-5; D not certain. V was cut by 6 bases and J by 5 bases, with 20 bases left in between. Germline CDR1 is MNHEY and CDR2 is SMNVEV (reference sequence). The CDR3 is made up of 16 amino acids. CDR3 DNA sequence: TGTGCCAGCAGGCCCCAGGTTGACCTCCTCTATCAGCCCCAGCATTTT. It yields the protein CASRPQVDLLYQPQHF.

This rearrangement joins TRBV7-9 to TRBJ1-2, with TRBD1 identical over 9 bases. Germline V gene sequence: CDR1 SEHNR, CDR2 FQNEAQ (reference sequence). CDR3 size: 13 residues. The V and J ends lost 7 bases and 8 bases, in that order; junction bases with no gene match: 8. The CDR3 coding sequence is TGTGCCAGCATCCTGGACAGGGGAGAAGGCTACACCTTC. It codes for CASILDRGEGYTF. Variable domain in full (rest from reference TRBV7-9 and TRBJ1-2): DTGVSQNPRHKITKRGQNVTFRCDPISEHNRLYWYRQTLGQGPEFLTYFQNEAQLEKSRLLSDRFSAERPKGSFSTLEIQRTEQGDSAMYLCASILDRGEGYTFGSGTRLTVV.

The chain couples TRBV30 to TRBJ1-1; TRBD1 might be the D (5 bases). CDR3 length: 13 residues. The germline CDR1 and CDR2 sequences are GTSNPN and SVGIG (reference sequence). V was pared by 2 bases and J by 1 base, with 8 bases between. The CDR3 sequence: CAWSSGQNTEAFF. CDR3 nucleotide sequence: TGTGCCTGGAGTTCTGGACAGAACACTGAAGCTTTCTTT. The full variable domain, its missing parts supplied by reference TRBV30 and TRBJ1-1, is SQTIHQWPATLVQPVGSPLSLECTVEGTSNPNLYWYRQAAGRGLQLLFYSVGIGQISSEVPQNLSASRPQDRQFILSSKKLLLSDSGFYLCAWSSGQNTEAFFGQGTRLTVV.

This clone has just one count. This CDR3 is also generated by other DNA sequences in the sample. The V gene is TRBV5-1, the J gene TRBJ2-1; TRBD1 agrees at 11 bases. Germline V gene data show CDR1 as SGHRS and CDR2 as YFSETQ. The CDR3 runs to 15 residues. The junction had 3 bases not matched to a gene; V was cut back by 3 bases and J by 4 bases. CDR3 sequence (DNA): TGCGCCAGCAGCTCTGGACAGGGGGCGTACAATGAGCAGTTCTTC. It is translated as CASSSGQGAYNEQFF. The entire variable domain, with the rest obtained from reference TRBV5-1 and TRBJ2-1, is as follows: KAGVTQTPRYLIKTRGQQVTLSCSPISGHRSVSWYQQTPGQGLQFLFEYFSETQRNKGNFPGRFSGRQFSNSRSEMNVSTLELGDSALYLCASSSGQGAYNEQFFGPGTRLTVL.

The CDR3 reads CASSHTDSAYLTYEQYF. Written as DNA, the CDR3 is TGTGCCAGCAGCCACACAGATTCCGCGTACCTAACCTACGAGCAGTACTTC. The genes are TRBV4-2 and TRBJ2-7; no clear D. Trimming took 3 bases from V and 2 from J, leaving 20 bases between them. The CDR3 has 17 amino acids. The germline gives CDR1 LGHNA, CDR2 YNFKEQ.

The chain recombines TRBV30 with TRBJ1-5; TRBD1 matches 8 bases. This CDR3 is built from 16 residues. Germline loops: CDR1 GTSNPN, CDR2 SVGIG (reference sequence). The ends lost 1 base at V and 5 bases at J; junction bases unmatched: 10. The CDR3 is CAWSGLSGTGDQPQHF. The CDR3 DNA reads as TGTGCCTGGAGTGGTCTTTCCGGGACAGGCGATCAGCCCCAGCATTTT.

This chain joins TRBV11-2 and TRBJ2-7; D remains ambiguous. There are 14 residues in the CDR3. The ends were cut back, 1 base at V and 6 bases at J, with 13 bases in the middle. Germline-derived CDR1 and CDR2 are SGHAT and FQNNGV. The CDR3 DNA reads as TGTGCCAGCAGCTTAGCGGGCCCGACGGGCGAGCAGTACTTC. This encodes CASSLAGPTGEQYF.

The genes are TRBV6-4 and TRBJ2-3; possibly TRBD1 or TRBD2 for D (5 bases each). The CDR3 covers 14 residues. Germline assignment: CDR1 MRHNA and CDR2 SNTAGT. V lost 6 bases to trimming and J lost 1 base, with 11 bases between them. Written as DNA, the CDR3 is TGTGCCAGCAGGGGACCTCCCTGCACAGATACGCAGTATTTT. Its protein is CASRGPPCTDTQYF.

DNA of the CDR3: TGTGCCAGTAGTATCGGGGCAGAAACCTACGAGCAGTACTTC. Encoded protein: CASSIGAETYEQYF. V and J are TRBV19 and TRBJ2-7; perhaps D is TRBD1 or TRBD2 (5 bases each). The germline V gene has CDR1 LNHDA and CDR2 SQIVND (reference sequence). The CDR3 covers 14 residues. The V and J ends lost 3 bases and 2 bases respectively, with 11 bases between them.

The chain uses TRBV2 and TRBJ2-1, with a possible D match to TRBD2 (5 bases). This CDR3 is 12 amino acids long. V was trimmed by 10 bases and J by 4 bases, leaving 11 bases between them. CDR1 SNHLY and CDR2 FYNNEI come from the germline V gene. The CDR3 protein is CATPGLYNEQFF. Here the CDR3 DNA reads TGTGCCACCCCGGGATTGTACAATGAGCAGTTCTTC.

The chain joins TRBV13 to TRBJ2-7; D possibly corresponds to TRBD1 (6 bases). Deletions cut 5 bases from V and 9 bases from J, with 20 bases between. Germline-derived CDR1 and CDR2 are PRHDT and FYEKMQ (reference sequence). The CDR3 covers 14 residues. CDR3 in DNA: TGTGCCAGCAGCCCCAAAAACACCGACAGGCCGCAGTACTTC. Amino acid sequence: CASSPKNTDRPQYF.

The V gene is TRBV7-6, the J gene TRBJ2-1; D is uncertain. The CDR3 loop spans 14 amino acids. Trimming left V 5 bases short and J 2 bases short, with 10 bases between. Per the germline V gene, CDR1 is SGHVS and CDR2 is FNYEAQ. CDR3 sequence (DNA): TGTGCCAGCAGCCAGAATGGAGCCTACAATGAGCAGTTCTTC. It translates to CASSQNGAYNEQFF.

This clone has only one observation. The sample carries other DNA sequences with the same CDR3. J is TRBJ1-1 and V is TRBV7-9, with D possibly matching TRBD1 (5 bases). This CDR3 contains 14 residues. V lost 1 base to trimming and J lost 3 bases, with 9 bases between them. Germline-derived CDR1 and CDR2 are SEHNR and FQNEAQ (reference sequence). The CDR3 sequence: CASSLVAGDTEAFF. CDR3 nucleotides: TGTGCCAGCAGCTTAGTAGCGGGGGACACTGAAGCTTTCTTT.

The chain has TRBV5-1 and TRBJ1-2, with 11 bases aligning to TRBD1. CDR3 length equals 13 residues. Germline loops: CDR1 SGHRS, CDR2 YFSETQ. V lost 3 bases, J lost 6 bases, and 1 base stayed unmatched. The CDR3: CASSWGQGDGYTF. CDR3 nucleotides: TGCGCCAGCAGCTGGGGACAGGGGGATGGCTACACCTTC.

The CDR3 region is CAWSVGTGKTEAFF. The CDR3 bases are TGTGCCTGGAGTGTTGGGACAGGGAAAACTGAAGCTTTCTTT. This chain joins TRBV30 and TRBJ1-1; TRBD1 aligns across 9 bases. CDR3 size: 14 residues. V gave up 0 bases and J gave up 5 bases; unmatched junction bases: 4. Germline CDR1 is GTSNPN and CDR2 is SVGIG (reference sequence).

CDR3 loop: CASSEQAYTGELFF. CDR3 nucleotide sequence: TGTGCCAGTAGTGAGCAGGCGTACACCGGGGAGCTGTTTTTT. This chain connects TRBV19 to TRBJ2-2; D uncertain. Trimming removed 5 bases at V and 3 bases at J, with 10 bases between. The CDR3 contains 14 residues. Germline CDR1 and CDR2: LNHDA and SQIVND (reference sequence).

The chain joins TRBV28 to TRBJ2-1; D is unclear. Germline CDR1 is MDHEN and CDR2 is SYDVKM. The ends were cut back, 2 bases at V and 9 bases at J, with 17 bases in the middle. This CDR3 contains 15 residues. CDR3 sequence: CASSLHAFRVGEQFF. Written as DNA, the CDR3 is TGTGCCAGCAGTTTACACGCCTTTAGGGTCGGTGAGCAGTTCTTC.

J is TRBJ2-7 and V is TRBV7-9; 8 bases are a match to TRBD2. Germline V gene sequence: CDR1 SEHNR, CDR2 FQNEAQ (reference sequence). The V segment lost 5 bases and the J segment 1 base; nucleotides outside the gene matches: 10. CDR3 length: 16 residues. The CDR3 bases are TGTGCCAGCAGCCCAAGGACTAGCCGTGGGTCCTACGAGCAGTACTTC. It is translated as CASSPRTSRGSYEQYF.